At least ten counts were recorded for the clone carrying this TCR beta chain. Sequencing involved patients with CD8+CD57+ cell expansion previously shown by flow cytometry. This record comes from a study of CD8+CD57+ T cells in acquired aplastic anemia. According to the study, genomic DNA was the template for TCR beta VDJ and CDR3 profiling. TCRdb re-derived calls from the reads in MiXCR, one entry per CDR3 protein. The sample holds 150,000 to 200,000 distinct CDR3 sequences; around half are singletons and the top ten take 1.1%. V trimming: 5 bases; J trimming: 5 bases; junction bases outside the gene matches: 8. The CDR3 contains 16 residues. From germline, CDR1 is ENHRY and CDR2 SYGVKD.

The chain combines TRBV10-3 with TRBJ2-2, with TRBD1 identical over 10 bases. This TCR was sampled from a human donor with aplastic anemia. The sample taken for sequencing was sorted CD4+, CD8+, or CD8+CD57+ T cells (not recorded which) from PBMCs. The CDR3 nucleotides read TGTGCCATCAGTACTAGGGACAGGGGAAGAACCGGGGAGCTGTTTTTT. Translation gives CAISTRDRGRTGELFF.